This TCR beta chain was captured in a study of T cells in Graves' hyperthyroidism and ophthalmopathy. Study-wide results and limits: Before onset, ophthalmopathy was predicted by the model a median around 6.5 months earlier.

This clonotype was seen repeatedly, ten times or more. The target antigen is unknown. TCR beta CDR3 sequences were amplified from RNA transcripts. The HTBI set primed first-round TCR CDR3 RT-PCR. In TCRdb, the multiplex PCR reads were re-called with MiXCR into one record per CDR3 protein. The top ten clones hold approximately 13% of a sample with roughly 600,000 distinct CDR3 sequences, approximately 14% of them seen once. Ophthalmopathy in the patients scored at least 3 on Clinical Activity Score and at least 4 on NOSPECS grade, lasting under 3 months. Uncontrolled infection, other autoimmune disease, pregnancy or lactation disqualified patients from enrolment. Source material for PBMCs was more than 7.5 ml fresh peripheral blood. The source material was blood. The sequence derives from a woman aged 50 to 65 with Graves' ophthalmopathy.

CDR3 region: CASNRLAGDNEQFF. The CDR3 DNA is TGTGCCAGCAACCGACTAGCGGGGGACAATGAGCAGTTCTTC. The chain links TRBV28 to TRBJ2-1; 12 nucleotides match TRBD2. Germline assignment: CDR1 MDHEN and CDR2 SYDVKM. After removal of 7 bases from V and 5 bases from J, the junction contained 3 bases not matched to a gene. This CDR3 has 14 amino acids.